This T cell receptor (beta chain) was recovered during a study of cytomegalovirus exposure and HLA in healthy donors. Though nominally healthy at sampling, donors likely had unrecorded immune exposures. This CDR3 comprises 17 residues. CDR1 and CDR2 from the germline V gene are SEHNR and FQNEAQ (reference sequence). Losses at the gene ends were 1 base for V and 1 base for J; bases not matched to a gene: 9. In the case of this clone: Its target is unknown.

The PCR employed 60 Vbeta primers together with 13 Jbeta primers. Assay used: immunoSEQ multiplex PCR; TCRdb lists only in-frame clones, some missing. The sample carries about 130,000 clones, 78% recorded once. Study results and caveats: In most subjects, TCR beta sequences reportedly gave accurate predictions of HLA-A and HLA-B alleles. A later analysis linked about 17,000 TCR beta sequences to HLA alleles at 0.05 false discovery rate. As a later analysis showed, a missense DCLRE1C variant was linked to trimming of TCR beta V- and J-genes.

This receptor was obtained from a man aged 25-45 years in good health and CMV-seropositive. The chain uses TRBV7-9 and TRBJ1-1, with TRBD1 identical over 7 bases. Material for sequencing was PBMCs. The CDR3 loop reads CASSLGGQGVGNTEAFF. The CDR3 nucleotides read TGTGCCAGCAGCTTAGGGGGTCAGGGGGTGGGGAACACTGAAGCTTTCTTT.